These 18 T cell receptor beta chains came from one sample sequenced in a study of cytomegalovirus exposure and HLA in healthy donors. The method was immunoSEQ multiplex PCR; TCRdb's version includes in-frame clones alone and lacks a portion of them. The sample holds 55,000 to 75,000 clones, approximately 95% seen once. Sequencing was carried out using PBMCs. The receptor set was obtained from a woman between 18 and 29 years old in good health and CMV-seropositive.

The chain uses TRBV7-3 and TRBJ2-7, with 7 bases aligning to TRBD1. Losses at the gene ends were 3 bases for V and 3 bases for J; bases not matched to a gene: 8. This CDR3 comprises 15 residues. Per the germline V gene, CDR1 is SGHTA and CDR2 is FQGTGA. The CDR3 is CASSFSSGQSYEQYF. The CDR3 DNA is TGTGCCAGCAGCTTTTCCTCGGGACAGAGCTACGAGCAGTACTTC.

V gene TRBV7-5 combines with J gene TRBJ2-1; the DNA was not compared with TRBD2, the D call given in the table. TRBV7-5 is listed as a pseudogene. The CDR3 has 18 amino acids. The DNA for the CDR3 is TGTGCCAGAAGGCCCAGACTAGCTTGTGTGGGGGGGGCCAATGAGCAGTTCTTC. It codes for CARRPRLACVGGANEQFF.

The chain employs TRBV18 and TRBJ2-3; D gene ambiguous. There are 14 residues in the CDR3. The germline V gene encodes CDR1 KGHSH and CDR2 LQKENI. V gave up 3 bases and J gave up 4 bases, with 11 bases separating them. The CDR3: CASSPIETADTQYF. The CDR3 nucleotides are TGTGCCAGCTCACCCATCGAGACTGCAGATACGCAGTATTTT.

Here the CDR3 reads CASSLRSDEKLFF. DNA of the CDR3: TGTGCCAGCAGCCTTCGGAGCGATGAAAAACTGTTTTTT. The rearrangement links TRBV28 to TRBJ1-4; D call uncertain. V lost 6 bases to trimming and J lost 6 bases, with 11 bases between them. The germline CDR1 and CDR2 sequences are MDHEN and SYDVKM. This CDR3 is 13 amino acids long.

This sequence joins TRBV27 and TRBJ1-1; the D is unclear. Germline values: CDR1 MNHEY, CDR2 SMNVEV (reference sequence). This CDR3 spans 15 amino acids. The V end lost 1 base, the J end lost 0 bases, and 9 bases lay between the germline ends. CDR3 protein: CASSLFWPLNTEAFF. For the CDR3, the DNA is TGTGCCAGCAGTTTATTTTGGCCGTTGAACACTGAAGCTTTCTTT.

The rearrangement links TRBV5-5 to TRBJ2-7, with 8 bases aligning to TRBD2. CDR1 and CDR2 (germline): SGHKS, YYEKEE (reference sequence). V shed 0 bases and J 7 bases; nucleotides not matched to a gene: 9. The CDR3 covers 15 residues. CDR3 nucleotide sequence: TGTGCCAGCAGCTTGGATAGCGGGATCCCCCTAGAGCAGTACTTC. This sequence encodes CASSLDSGIPLEQYF. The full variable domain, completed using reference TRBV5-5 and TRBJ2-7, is DAGVTQSPTHLIKTRGQQVTLRCSPISGHKSVSWYQQVLGQGPQFIFQYYEKEERGRGNFPDRFSARQFPNYSSELNVNALLLGDSALYLCASSLDSGIPLEQYFGPGTRLTVT.

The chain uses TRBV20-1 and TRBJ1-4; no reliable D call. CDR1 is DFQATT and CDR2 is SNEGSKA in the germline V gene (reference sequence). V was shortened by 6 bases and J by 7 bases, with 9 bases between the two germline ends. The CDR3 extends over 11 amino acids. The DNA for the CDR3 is TGCAGTGCGCCCGCGGGTGAAAAACTGTTTTTT. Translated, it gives CSAPAGEKLFF.

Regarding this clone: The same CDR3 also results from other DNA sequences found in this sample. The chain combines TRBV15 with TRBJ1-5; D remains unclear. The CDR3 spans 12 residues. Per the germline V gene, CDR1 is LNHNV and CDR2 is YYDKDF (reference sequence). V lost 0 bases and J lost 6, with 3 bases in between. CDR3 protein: CATSRDSQPQHF. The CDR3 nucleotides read TGTGCCACCAGCAGAGATAGTCAGCCCCAGCATTTT. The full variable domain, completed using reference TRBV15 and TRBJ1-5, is DAMVIQNPRYQVTQFGKPVTLSCSQTLNHNVMYWYQQKSSQAPKLLFHYYDKDFNNEADTPDNFQSRRPNTSFCFLDIRSPGLGDTAMYLCATSRDSQPQHFGDGTRLSIL.

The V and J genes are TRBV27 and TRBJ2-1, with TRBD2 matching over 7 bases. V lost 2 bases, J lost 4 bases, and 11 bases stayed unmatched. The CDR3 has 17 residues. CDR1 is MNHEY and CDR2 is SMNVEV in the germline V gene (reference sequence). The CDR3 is CASSLIASGGGYNEQFF. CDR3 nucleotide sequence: TGTGCCAGCAGTTTAATCGCTAGCGGTGGAGGATACAATGAGCAGTTCTTC.

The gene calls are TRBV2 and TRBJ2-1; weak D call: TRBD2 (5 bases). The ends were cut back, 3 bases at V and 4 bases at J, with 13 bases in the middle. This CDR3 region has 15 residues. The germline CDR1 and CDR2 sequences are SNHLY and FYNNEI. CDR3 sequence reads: CASSDIDYGYNEQFF. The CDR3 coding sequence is TGTGCCAGCAGTGACATAGACTATGGATACAATGAGCAGTTCTTC.

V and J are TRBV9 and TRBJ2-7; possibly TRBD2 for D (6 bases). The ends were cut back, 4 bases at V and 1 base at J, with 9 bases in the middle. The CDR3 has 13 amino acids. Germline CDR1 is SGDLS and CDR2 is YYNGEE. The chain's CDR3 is CASSMGLSYEQYF. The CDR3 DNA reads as TGTGCCAGCAGCATGGGACTTTCCTACGAGCAGTACTTC. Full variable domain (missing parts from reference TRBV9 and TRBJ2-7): DSGVTQTPKHLITATGQRVTLRCSPRSGDLSVYWYQQSLDQGLQFLIQYYNGEERAKGNILERFSAQQFPDLHSELNLSSLELGDSALYFCASSMGLSYEQYFGPGTRLTVT.

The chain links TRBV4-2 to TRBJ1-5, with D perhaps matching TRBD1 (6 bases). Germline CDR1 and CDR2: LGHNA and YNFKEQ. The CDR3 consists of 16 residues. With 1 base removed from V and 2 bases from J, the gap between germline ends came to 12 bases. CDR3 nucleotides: TGTGCCAGCAGCCAAGTGGGGGCAGGGGGCAATCAGCCCCAGCATTTT. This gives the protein CASSQVGAGGNQPQHF.

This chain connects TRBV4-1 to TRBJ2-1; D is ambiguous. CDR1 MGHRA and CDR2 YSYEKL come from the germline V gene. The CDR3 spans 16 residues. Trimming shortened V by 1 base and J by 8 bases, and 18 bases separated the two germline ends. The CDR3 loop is CASSQAGTVSGDEQFF. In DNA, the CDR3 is TGCGCCAGCAGCCAAGCAGGAACCGTGTCCGGCGATGAGCAGTTCTTC.

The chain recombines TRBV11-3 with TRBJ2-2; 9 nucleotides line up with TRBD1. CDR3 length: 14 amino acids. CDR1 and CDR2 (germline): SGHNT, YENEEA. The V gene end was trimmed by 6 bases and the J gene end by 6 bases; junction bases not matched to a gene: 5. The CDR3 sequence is CASRYRTGAGELFF. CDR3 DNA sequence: TGTGCCAGCAGATACAGGACAGGGGCCGGGGAGCTGTTTTTT. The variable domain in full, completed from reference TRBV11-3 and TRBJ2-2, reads EAGVVQSPRYKIIEKKQPVAFWCNPISGHNTLYWYLQNLGQGPELLIRYENEEAVDDSQLPKDRFSAERLKGVDSTLKIQPAELGDSAVYLCASRYRTGAGELFFGEGSRLTVL.

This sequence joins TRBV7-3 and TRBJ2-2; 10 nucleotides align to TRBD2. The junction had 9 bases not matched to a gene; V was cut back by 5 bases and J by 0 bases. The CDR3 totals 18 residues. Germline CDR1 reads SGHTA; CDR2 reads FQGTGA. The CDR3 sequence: CASSPGLAGASNTGELFF. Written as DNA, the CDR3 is TGTGCCAGCAGCCCCGGGCTAGCGGGAGCCTCGAACACCGGGGAGCTGTTTTTT. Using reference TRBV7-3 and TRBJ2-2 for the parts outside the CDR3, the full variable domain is GAGVSQTPSNKVTEKGKYVELRCDPISGHTALYWYRQSLGQGPEFLIYFQGTGAADDSGLPNDRFFAVRPEGSVSTLKIQRTERGDSAVYLCASSPGLAGASNTGELFFGEGSRLTVL.

The CDR3 loop is CASSYSVGDEQFF. The CDR3 DNA reads as TGTGCCAGCAGTTACTCGGTCGGGGATGAGCAGTTCTTC. The chain carries TRBV6-5 and TRBJ2-1; perhaps TRBD2 as D (5 bases). CDR1 and CDR2 from the germline V gene are MNHEY and SVGAGI. V lost 0 bases to trimming and J lost 8 bases, with 8 bases between them. The CDR3 contains 13 residues.

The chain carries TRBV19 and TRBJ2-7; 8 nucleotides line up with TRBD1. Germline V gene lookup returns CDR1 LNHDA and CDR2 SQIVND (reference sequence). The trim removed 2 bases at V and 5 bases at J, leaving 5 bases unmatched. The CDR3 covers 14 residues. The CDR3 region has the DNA TGTGCCAGTAGTATACGGGGACAGGACCACGAGCAGTACTTC. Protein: CASSIRGQDHEQYF.

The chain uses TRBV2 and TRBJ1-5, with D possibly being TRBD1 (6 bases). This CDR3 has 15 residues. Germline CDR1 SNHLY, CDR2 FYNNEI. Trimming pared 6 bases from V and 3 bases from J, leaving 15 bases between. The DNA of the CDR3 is TGTGCCAGCAGCCAGGGGCGAACTACCAATCAGCCCCAGCATTTT. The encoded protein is CASSQGRTTNQPQHF.